The entry below describes one T cell receptor beta chain. PCR was performed using 60 Vbeta and 13 Jbeta primers. The data were produced by immunoSEQ multiplex PCR, yet TCRdb's version contains in-frame clones alone and is incomplete. The sample lists about 150,000 clones, 85% occurring once. In germline, CDR1 is MRHNA, CDR2 SNTAGT. Trimming cost V 6 bases and J 1 base; bases outside gene matches: 2. CDR3 size: 13 residues. This record comes from a study of cytomegalovirus exposure and HLA in healthy donors. The source material was PBMCs. This sequence originates from a woman aged 18-29 years in good health and CMV-seronegative. The gene calls are TRBV6-4 and TRBJ1-1; 7 bases match TRBD1. The CDR3 reads CASSRTGNTEAFF. The CDR3 nucleotides read TGTGCCAGCAGCAGGACAGGGAACACTGAAGCTTTCTTT.